This TCR beta chain was sequenced during a study of T cell responses to AZD1222 COVID-19 vaccine. Study summary: Pooling of second doses given at about 4 or about 12 weeks was done. Study-wide results and limits: It should be noted that donors were predominantly white British and more often female, and clonal diversity was possibly underestimated. Repertoires were collected only later (after the peak T cell response had occurred). Across the whole spike, CD4 TCRs peaked at regions 160-218 and 743-854.

This clone showed up just a few times. Its antigen remains unidentified. Some clones are missing from TCRdb's copy, which holds only in-frame ones; the method was immunoSEQ multiplex PCR. The repertoire holds about 120,000 clones, with around nine tenths as singletons. The germline CDR1 and CDR2 sequences are LNHDA and SQIVND (reference sequence). With 5 bases removed from V and 5 bases from J, the gap between germline ends came to 19 bases. The CDR3 runs to 15 residues. The material sequenced was peripheral blood, taken on day 0 of AZD1222 vaccination. This clonotype was sampled from an adult in good health. The chain combines TRBV19 with TRBJ2-7, with no clear D. The CDR3 sequence: CASSLGSAAGDEQYF. CDR3 in DNA: TGTGCCAGTAGTCTAGGAAGTGCCGCTGGGGACGAGCAGTACTTC.